The present T cell receptor (beta chain) was sequenced within a study of blood T cell repertoires in COVID-19. Study background: The United States, Italy and Spain provided the acute and convalescent COVID-19 samples. Sources were T cells, B-cell-depleted T cells, or PBMCs; the material itself was cDNA or gDNA.

In the original processing: Cell counts per sample came from amplifying reference gene primers. Assay used: immunoSEQ multiplex PCR; TCRdb lists only in-frame clones, some missing. V, J and clone size are those of that table, while D and trimming were read from the DNA. Among about 99,000 clones listed, 70% to 90% were seen once. Trimming removed 10 bases at V and 3 bases at J, with 15 bases between. Germline V gene data show CDR1 as SNHLY and CDR2 as FYNNEI. The CDR3 runs to 13 residues. V gene TRBV2 combines with J gene TRBJ1-1, with D maybe TRBD1 (6 bases). The sample consisted of peripheral blood. This sequence originates from a man aged 45-65 years in a cohort sampled during active COVID-19. The CDR3 DNA sequence: TGTGCCACTAAGACAGGAGGTTACACTGAAGCTTTCTTT. Protein product: CATKTGGYTEAFF.